These 10 T cell receptor beta chains were all obtained from the same sample, sequenced in a study of shared T cell receptors in the human thymus. Here immunoSEQ multiplex PCR was the method, and the copy in TCRdb shows in-frame clones only, minus some. The sample has 720,000 or so clones; approximately 83% are singletons. The sample was also linked to a second study, of human thymus T cells.

Specimen: thymocytes. The source is a girl under three years old with a congenital heart defect.

In this sample, this clone turned up a few times. The genes are TRBV18 and TRBJ1-1; possible D gene TRBD1, 5 bases. Trimming removed 6 bases at V and 1 base at J, with 27 bases between. The CDR3 length is 19 residues. Germline CDR1 and CDR2: KGHSH and LQKENI. In nucleotides, the CDR3 is TGTGCCAGCTCCTCTCACCGATCAGGGATTGGTATAACGAACACTGAAGCTTTCTTT. This encodes CASSSHRSGIGITNTEAFF.

The V call is TRBV5-1, the J call TRBJ1-2; unclear D gene. Trimming left V 4 bases short and J 0 bases short, with 10 bases between. Germline CDR1 reads SGHRS; CDR2 reads YFSETQ. The CDR3 is made up of 14 amino acids. CDR3 coding DNA: TGCGCCAGCAGCGACGGGTATACTAACTATGGCTACACCTTC. It is translated as CASSDGYTNYGYTF.

The chain joins TRBV10-2 to TRBJ1-2; D not resolved. Looked up from germline, CDR1 is WSHSY and CDR2 is SAAADI. The V end lost 2 bases, the J end lost 6 bases, and 19 bases lay between the germline ends. The CDR3 is 16 residues long. CDR3 in amino acids: CASSEPRDPMRNGYTF. DNA of the CDR3: TGCGCCAGCAGTGAGCCTCGGGATCCGATGCGGAATGGCTACACCTTC.

V is TRBV14 and J is TRBJ2-1, with D maybe TRBD1 (6 bases). CDR1 SGHDN and CDR2 FVKESK come from the germline V gene. The CDR3 runs 16 residues. The V end was cut by 0 bases, the J end by 3 bases, with 12 bases between. Here the CDR3 reads CASSQDFRGIYNEQFF. CDR3 coding DNA: TGTGCCAGCAGCCAAGATTTCAGGGGAATCTACAATGAGCAGTTCTTC.

The CDR3: CASRGVNEQFF. CDR3 nucleotides: TGTGCCAGCCGGGGGGTGAATGAGCAGTTCTTC. The V and J genes are TRBV25-1 and TRBJ2-1; 7 bases fit TRBD2. The CDR3 is made up of 11 amino acids. The V gene end was trimmed by 8 bases and the J gene end by 7 bases; junction bases not matched to a gene: 2. Germline loops: CDR1 MGHDK, CDR2 SYGVNS. Full variable domain (remainder filled in from reference TRBV25-1 and TRBJ2-1): EADIYQTPRYLVIGTGKKITLECSQTMGHDKMYWYQQDPGMELHLIHYSYGVNSTEKGDLSSESTVSRIRTEHFPLTLESARPSHTSQYLCASRGVNEQFFGPGTRLTVL.

The rearrangement links TRBV7-6 to TRBJ2-1, with TRBD2 matching 8 bases. CDR1 SGHVS and CDR2 FNYEAQ come from the germline V gene. V was pared by 1 base and J by 5 bases, with 10 bases of the junction left unmatched. This CDR3 spans 17 amino acids. The DNA for the CDR3 is TGTGCCAGCAGCTTAGAATTCCTCGGGGGGGCCAACAATGAGCAGTTCTTC. This encodes CASSLEFLGGANNEQFF.

The CDR3 nucleotides are TGTGCCAGCAGTGAGATAAGGACAAAGCTACAGGGCGACGATCAGCCCCAGCATTTT. Translated: CASSEIRTKLQGDDQPQHF. The chain carries TRBV6-1 and TRBJ1-5; TRBD1 might be the D (6 bases). The CDR3 is 19 residues long. V dropped 3 bases and J dropped 5 bases, with 26 bases sitting between them. In germline, CDR1 is MNHNS, CDR2 SASEGT.

This clone occurred once. The chain is built from TRBV14 and TRBJ1-2; D perhaps matches TRBD1 (6 bases). The CDR3 is 15 residues long. The V end lost 4 bases, the J end lost 1 base, and 13 bases lay between the germline ends. The germline CDR1 and CDR2 sequences are SGHDN and FVKESK. The CDR3 DNA follows: TGTGCCAGCAGCCGAACAGGGAAGAATAACTATGGCTACACCTTC. The encoded protein is CASSRTGKNNYGYTF.

This chain links TRBV27 with TRBJ1-2; D is possibly TRBD1 (5 bases). CDR1 and CDR2 from the germline V gene are MNHEY and SMNVEV (reference sequence). Deletions cut 2 bases from V and 3 bases from J, with 13 bases between. The CDR3 is made up of 15 amino acids. DNA for the CDR3: TGTGCCAGCAGTTTAGAGCGCGGGGGAGACTATGGCTACACCTTC. Protein product: CASSLERGGDYGYTF.

The chain combines TRBV5-6 with TRBJ2-1; D might be TRBD1 (6 bases). The CDR3 extends over 18 amino acids. Trimming stripped 6 bases from V and 0 bases from J, with 22 bases between. Germline CDR1 is SGHDT and CDR2 is YYEEEE. CDR3 DNA sequence: TGTGCCAGCATCCAAGGACAGCGCTACACACGCTCCTACAATGAGCAGTTCTTC. Its protein is CASIQGQRYTRSYNEQFF.